One sample yielded the 18 T cell receptor beta chains listed below, sequenced in a study of tumor-infiltrating lymphocytes in primary liver carcinoma. Starting material for RNA and DNA co-extraction consisted of about 20-33 mg of unsorted bulk tissue. Starting material of about 480 ng total RNA yielded TCR beta cDNA via a constant-region primer. Nested multiplex PCR, run for three rounds with slightly modified ARM-PCR, yielded TCR beta libraries. With TRBV1-TRBV30 forward primers and a C-beta reverse primer, the first two PCR rounds were run for roughly 10 cycles each. TCRdb ran MiXCR on the multiplex PCR reads and lists one entry per CDR3 protein. The top ten clones hold under 30% of a sample with approximately 88,000 distinct CDR3 sequences, around 68% of them seen once. Sequencing input: tumor-adjacent normal liver tissue. The receptors shown here come from a man aged 40-49 years with primary liver carcinoma and hepatitis B virus infection.

About this clonotype itself: An end of the junction does not agree with germline; a read error may underlie this. This chain joins TRBV4-1 and TRBJ2-1, with D unresolved. This CDR3 region has 15 residues. Germline CDR1 and CDR2: MGHRA and YSYEKL. The DNA for the CDR3 is TGTGCCAGCAGCCCTCCCCTGGCGCCCTACGATGAGCGGTTCTTC. It is translated as CASSPPLAPYDERFF.

The gene calls are TRBV7-2 and TRBJ2-1; 9 bases map to TRBD2. Per the germline V gene, CDR1 is SGHTA and CDR2 is FQGNSA. V shed 1 base, J shed 10 bases, and the junction held 8 bases outside the gene matches. The length of the CDR3 is 15 residues. As DNA, the CDR3 is TGTGCCAGCAGCTTAGTGGCTAGCGGGATGGTAGAGCAGTTCTTC. Its translation is CASSLVASGMVEQFF.

Ten or more counts support this clonotype. The chain uses TRBV12-3 or TRBV12-4 and TRBJ1-1; D ambiguous. The CDR3 extends over 14 amino acids. The ends were cut back, 7 bases at V and 4 bases at J, with 16 bases in the middle. The CDR3 loop reads CASILGREGTEAFF. DNA for the CDR3: TGTGCCAGCATATTAGGGCGTGAAGGCACTGAAGCTTTCTTT.

This clonotype has more than one count but fewer than ten. The V call is TRBV28, the J call TRBJ2-7; D not certain. V lost 10 bases, J lost 2 bases, and 9 bases lay in between. Germline CDR1 reads MDHEN; CDR2 reads SYDVKM. The CDR3 runs 11 residues. The CDR3 coding sequence is TGTGCCATCTGTTCACCCTACGAGCAGTACTTC. It yields the protein CAICSPYEQYF.

Worth noting for this clonotype: A much more abundant neighbour one base away suggests this may be a read error. V gene TRBV5-4 combines with J gene TRBJ2-5; no clear D. Germline CDR1 and CDR2: SGHNT and YYREEE (reference sequence). V shed 4 bases and J shed 5 bases, with 9 bases lying between them. The CDR3 is 12 amino acids. The DNA of the CDR3 is TGTGCCAGCAGCCAACTGGGGGAGACCCAGTACTTC. Translation gives CASSQLGETQYF.

This clonotype has more than one count but fewer than ten. The chain employs TRBV7-9 and TRBJ2-1; 7 bases align to TRBD2. V trimming: 4 bases; J trimming: 14 bases; junction bases outside the gene matches: 11. The V gene's germline CDR1 is SEHNR and CDR2 FQNEAQ (reference sequence). The CDR3 is made up of 13 amino acids. Written as DNA, the CDR3 is TGTGCCAGCAGCTCAGGTCTAGCGGATTATAAGTTCTTC. This encodes CASSSGLADYKFF.

This clonotype was seen many times. The CDR3 loop is CSVDRGYGETQYF. CDR3 nucleotides: TGCAGCGTTGACAGGGGATATGGAGAGACCCAGTACTTC. This chain connects TRBV29-1 to TRBJ2-5, with D possibly being TRBD1 (6 bases). CDR3 length: 13 residues. Germline CDR1 reads SQVTM; CDR2 reads ANQGSEA. Trimming cost V 3 bases and J 4 bases, with 12 bases left between them.

This clonotype was counted at least ten times. The gene calls are TRBV12-3 or TRBV12-4 and TRBJ2-7; 12 bases are shared with TRBD2. The CDR3 runs 14 residues. After removal of 4 bases from V and 7 bases from J, the junction contained 5 bases not matched to a gene. CDR3 bases: TGTGCCAGCAGTTCGACTAGCGGGAGAGAAGAGCAGTACTTC. Its protein is CASSSTSGREEQYF.

Turning to this clonotype: The CDR3 end shows no conserved phenylalanine or tryptophan, and so a read error is likely. V and J are TRBV7-9 and TRBJ2-3, with TRBD2 matching over 13 bases. CDR1 SEHNR and CDR2 FQNEAQ come from the germline V gene (reference sequence). This CDR3 has 15 amino acids. Trimming cost V 6 bases and J 5 bases; bases outside gene matches: 5. The CDR3 sequence: CASRSLAGGVDTQYY. The CDR3 region has the DNA TGTGCCAGCAGGTCACTAGCGGGAGGGGTAGATACGCAGTATTAT.

V usage is TRBV11-2 and J usage is TRBJ1-1; D is uncertain. Between the trimmed V and J ends, which lost 5 bases and 7 bases, there was a span of 8 bases. Germline CDR1 SGHAT, CDR2 FQNNGV. The CDR3 spans 11 residues. CDR3 DNA: TGTGCCAGCAGCGGCCAGAGTGAAGCTTTCTTT. Amino acids: CASSGQSEAFF.

J is TRBJ2-5 and V is TRBV29-1; 13 bases are shared with TRBD2. CDR3 length: 15 amino acids. Germline trimming cut 7 bases from V and 7 bases from J; bases unmatched to any gene: 12. The V gene's germline CDR1 is SQVTM and CDR2 ANQGSEA. CDR3 sequence: CSAGLAGERGVTQYF. In DNA, the CDR3 is TGCAGCGCAGGACTAGCGGGAGAACGGGGTGTGACCCAGTACTTC.

The chain is built from TRBV12-3 or TRBV12-4 and TRBJ1-1; D is ambiguous. The length of the CDR3 is 14 residues. Here the CDR3 reads CTGILGREGTEAFF. The CDR3 coding sequence is TGTACCGGCATATTAGGGCGTGAAGGCACTGAAGCTTTCTTT.

This clonotype came up many times. The junction does not match germline at one end; this may be a read error. The chain employs TRBV11-2 and TRBJ2-5; tentatively, D is TRBD2 (6 bases). CDR3 length: 13 residues. The germline V gene has CDR1 SGHAT and CDR2 FQNNGV. The chain's CDR3 is CAGSLGGWTTQYF. CDR3 DNA: TGTGCCGGCAGCTTAGGAGGGTGGACGACCCAGTACTTC.

With regard to this clonotype: The conserved phenylalanine or tryptophan is not found at the CDR3 terminus, so this likely reflects a read error. The rearrangement links TRBV25-1 to TRBJ2-3; D is uncertain. CDR1 MGHDK and CDR2 SYGVNS come from the germline V gene. Trimming cost V 3 bases and J 1 base, with 14 bases left between them. This CDR3 has 16 residues. This CDR3 reads CASSDQIPSGTDTQYS. CDR3 in DNA: TGTGCCAGCAGTGACCAGATACCCAGCGGCACAGATACGCAGTATTCT.

This clonotype has a count of ten or more. The chain carries TRBV2 and TRBJ2-1; D possibly uses TRBD1 or TRBD2 (6 bases each). Germline loops: CDR1 SNHLY, CDR2 FYNNEI. There are 17 residues in the CDR3. The V and J ends lost 2 bases and 0 bases respectively, with 14 bases between them. CDR3 protein: CASSEKGGDPSYNEQFF. The DNA for the CDR3 is TGTGCCAGCAGTGAAAAGGGGGGCGATCCCTCCTACAATGAGCAGTTCTTC.

Remarks on this clonotype: A junction end diverges from the germline sequence, so it may reflect a read error. This chain uses TRBV11-1 with TRBJ2-2; possible D gene TRBD2, 5 bases. Germline assignment: CDR1 SGHAT and CDR2 FQDESV (reference sequence). The CDR3 contains 15 residues. The CDR3 is CASSLVSANTWELLF. DNA of the CDR3: TGTGCCAGCAGCTTGGTGTCTGCGAACACCTGGGAGCTGCTTTTT.

To note about this clonotype: A read error may produce the germline difference seen at one junction end. This chain joins TRBV11-2 and TRBJ2-2; the match to TRBD2 covers 7 bases. CDR1 SGHAT and CDR2 FQNNGV come from the germline V gene. The CDR3 has 17 amino acids. The CDR3 reads CACSPRLAGINTGELFF. DNA of the CDR3: TGTGCCTGCAGCCCCCGACTAGCTGGGATTAACACCGGGGAGCTGTTTTTT.

Comment on this clonotype: A much larger clone lies a single base off, so this may be a read error. The chain uses TRBV4-1 and TRBJ2-1, with D hard to call. The V gene's germline CDR1 is MGHRA and CDR2 YSYEKL. V was pared by 1 base and J by 9 bases, with 16 bases between. The length of the CDR3 is 15 residues. CDR3 nucleotides: TGCGCCAGCAGCCAAGGGCTAGGGTCTTCCATTGAGCAGTTCTTC. Its protein is CASSQGLGSSIEQFF.